These 21 T cell receptor beta chains originate from one sample sequenced in a study of identical twins. TCRdb reanalysed the 5' RACE reads using MiXCR and keeps one entry per CDR3 protein. This sample has a few hundred thousand distinct CDR3 sequences; 20% to 30% occur once, and the top ten carry 2.9%. These same records also appear under a second study, on T cells expressing NK-cell markers.

The sequenced sample consisted of CD4+ T cells sorted from blood. The receptors originated from a woman between 18 and 30 years old in good health.

This chain uses TRBV11-2 with TRBJ2-5; 11 bases agree with TRBD2. The germline V gene encodes CDR1 SGHAT and CDR2 FQNNGV. The CDR3 is 17 amino acids. Germline trimming cut 2 bases from V and 4 bases from J; bases unmatched to any gene: 9. The CDR3 reads CASSLSPSGGTGETQYF. The CDR3 bases are TGTGCCAGCAGCTTATCCCCTAGCGGGGGGACAGGAGAGACCCAGTACTTC. The variable domain in full, with the rest retrieved from reference TRBV11-2 and TRBJ2-5, is EAGVAQSPRYKIIEKRQSVAFWCNPISGHATLYWYQQILGQGPKLLIQFQNNGVVDDSQLPKDRFSAERLKGVDSTLKIQPAKLEDSAVYLCASSLSPSGGTGETQYFGPGTRLLVL.

The chain couples TRBV7-8 to TRBJ1-5; 8 positions match TRBD1. The CDR3 length is 15 residues. Unmatched junction bases numbered 9, after V lost 5 bases and J lost 6 bases. Germline V gene lookup returns CDR1 SGHVS and CDR2 FQNEAQ. The CDR3 DNA reads as TGTGCCAGCAGCCTCGCGACAGGGGCTTTTCAGCCCCAGCATTTT. Its translation: CASSLATGAFQPQHF. The variable domain in full, with the rest retrieved from reference TRBV7-8 and TRBJ1-5, is GAGVSQSPRYKVAKRGQDVALRCDPISGHVSLFWYQQALGQGPEFLTYFQNEAQLDKSGLPSDRFFAERPEGSVSTLKIQRTQQEDSAVYLCASSLATGAFQPQHFGDGTRLSIL.

This sequence joins TRBV7-9 and TRBJ2-7, with unresolved D. Germline CDR1 is SEHNR and CDR2 is FQNEAQ (reference sequence). V was cut by 1 base and J by 6 bases, with 13 bases left in between. The CDR3 has 14 amino acids. The CDR3 region has the DNA TGTGCCAGCAGCTTAGGGTCACCTGGCCTCGAGCAGTACTTC. Residues: CASSLGSPGLEQYF.

The rearrangement uses TRBV12-3 or TRBV12-4 and TRBJ2-3; D may be TRBD1 (6 bases). Deletions cut 2 bases from V and 0 bases from J, with 9 bases between. This CDR3 spans 15 amino acids. The DNA of the CDR3 is TGTGCCAGCAGTTTAACAGGGATGAGCACAGATACGCAGTATTTT. Protein product: CASSLTGMSTDTQYF.

This clonotype was seen a few times. This rearrangement joins TRBV5-1 to TRBJ1-1; maybe TRBD1 (5 bases). Looked up from germline, CDR1 is SGHRS and CDR2 is YFSETQ. This CDR3 has 14 amino acids. The V end lost 0 bases, the J end lost 7 bases, and 13 bases lay between the germline ends. CDR3 protein: CASSLVVGASEAFF. Written as DNA, the CDR3 is TGCGCCAGCAGCTTGGTGGTAGGGGCCAGTGAAGCTTTCTTT.

The chain has TRBV6-1 and TRBJ2-7; unclear D gene. CDR1 MNHNS and CDR2 SASEGT come from the germline V gene. V shed 6 bases and J shed 2 bases, with 17 bases lying between them. The CDR3 runs to 15 residues. DNA of the CDR3: TGTGCCAGCAGGCCCGGACGGGCCGAAACCTACGAGCAGTACTTC. Residues: CASRPGRAETYEQYF.

In its sample, this clonotype was seen a few times. The V and J genes are TRBV12-3 or TRBV12-4 and TRBJ1-3; unclear D gene. The CDR3 runs to 11 residues. V was cut by 3 bases and J by 8 bases, with 5 bases left in between. For the CDR3, the DNA is TGTGCCAGCAGTTTGCTAGACACCATATATTTT. Encoded protein: CASSLLDTIYF.

This clonotype was seen just once. The rearrangement uses TRBV20-1 and TRBJ2-7; D unclear. Trimming took off 5 bases at V and 3 bases at J, with 8 bases between the two ends. In germline, CDR1 is DFQATT, CDR2 SNEGSKA (reference sequence). This CDR3 has 11 residues. CDR3 DNA: TGCAGTGCTCTGTGGAGCTACGAGCAGTACTTC. Translated: CSALWSYEQYF.

This chain connects TRBV5-1 to TRBJ2-4; TRBD1 aligns across 12 bases. This CDR3 region has 14 residues. V was clipped by 2 bases and J by 7 bases; unmatched bases: 1. Germline CDR1 is SGHRS and CDR2 is YFSETQ. The CDR3 reads CASSFGTGGNIQYF. CDR3 DNA sequence: TGCGCCAGCAGCTTTGGGACAGGGGGCAACATTCAGTACTTC.

The chain uses TRBV2 and TRBJ2-1, with 7 bases matching TRBD2. In germline, CDR1 is SNHLY, CDR2 FYNNEI. The J segment lost 5 bases and the V segment lost 9 bases, leaving 10 bases of the junction unmatched. The CDR3 length is 14 residues. CDR3 amino acids: CARGGRVGDNEQFF. CDR3 in DNA: TGTGCCAGAGGAGGGAGGGTTGGAGACAATGAGCAGTTCTTC.

This clonotype was detected a few times. The chain carries TRBV6-1 and TRBJ2-1, with 13 bases aligning to TRBD2. V was pared by 6 bases and J by 4 bases, with 9 bases of the junction left unmatched. Germline V gives CDR1 MNHNS, CDR2 SASEGT. There are 17 residues in the CDR3. CDR3 sequence (DNA): TGTGCCAGCAGGGACTATGGGACTAGCGGGAAATACAATGAGCAGTTCTTC. Amino acid sequence: CASRDYGTSGKYNEQFF.

This clonotype was found a few times. The genes are TRBV30 and TRBJ1-4; perhaps TRBD1 as D (5 bases). Deletions cut 2 bases from V and 6 bases from J, with 16 bases between. This CDR3 contains 15 residues. Germline-derived CDR1 and CDR2 are GTSNPN and SVGIG (reference sequence). The CDR3 region is CAWSLPGTGYEKLFF. Written as DNA, the CDR3 is TGTGCCTGGAGTCTCCCCGGGACGGGATATGAAAAACTGTTTTTT.

The chain combines TRBV9 with TRBJ2-5; D call uncertain. CDR1 is SGDLS and CDR2 is YYNGEE in the germline V gene. Trimming removed 0 bases at V and 5 bases at J, with 8 bases between. This CDR3 region has 13 residues. The CDR3 protein is CASSVGLGETQYF. In nucleotides, the CDR3 is TGTGCCAGCAGCGTAGGCCTGGGGGAGACCCAGTACTTC.

This chain connects TRBV5-5 to TRBJ1-5, with D maybe TRBD1 (5 bases). CDR1 SGHKS and CDR2 YYEKEE come from the germline V gene (reference sequence). The CDR3 has 13 residues. Trimming pared 5 bases from V and 6 bases from J, leaving 12 bases between. The CDR3 reads CASSWGGGQPQHF. The CDR3, as DNA: TGTGCCAGCAGTTGGGGCGGCGGTCAGCCCCAGCATTTT. Full variable domain (rest looked up from reference TRBV5-5 and TRBJ1-5): DAGVTQSPTHLIKTRGQQVTLRCSPISGHKSVSWYQQVLGQGPQFIFQYYEKEERGRGNFPDRFSARQFPNYSSELNVNALLLGDSALYLCASSWGGGQPQHFGDGTRLSIL.

V usage is TRBV5-1 and J usage is TRBJ2-1; TRBD2 matches at 9 bases. The V and J ends lost 2 bases and 6 bases, in that order; junction bases with no gene match: 12. Germline CDR1 is SGHRS and CDR2 is YFSETQ. This CDR3 region has 17 residues. The CDR3 DNA follows: TGCGCCAGCAGCTTTCTCACCGGGACTAGCTTCCCCAATGAGCAGTTCTTC. It translates to CASSFLTGTSFPNEQFF. The full variable domain, rest sourced from reference TRBV5-1 and TRBJ2-1, is KAGVTQTPRYLIKTRGQQVTLSCSPISGHRSVSWYQQTPGQGLQFLFEYFSETQRNKGNFPGRFSGRQFSNSRSEMNVSTLELGDSALYLCASSFLTGTSFPNEQFFGPGTRLTVL.

The chain uses TRBV5-1 and TRBJ2-3; 8 bases line up with TRBD2. Unmatched junction bases numbered 9, after V lost 4 bases and J lost 2 bases. Germline CDR1 SGHRS, CDR2 YFSETQ. The CDR3 extends over 16 amino acids. This chain's CDR3 is CASSRRAGAITDTQYF. Here the CDR3 DNA reads TGCGCCAGCAGCCGCCGAGCGGGGGCAATCACAGATACGCAGTATTTT.

This chain joins TRBV5-4 and TRBJ2-1; TRBD2 aligns across 7 bases. J was trimmed by 5 bases and V by 4 bases; bases with no gene match: 9. The germline gives CDR1 SGHNT, CDR2 YYREEE (reference sequence). CDR3 length: 15 amino acids. The CDR3 region has the DNA TGTGCCAGCAGCCTAGGGGCGGGAGCCCACAATGAGCAGTTCTTC. Residues: CASSLGAGAHNEQFF. Drawing the rest from reference TRBV5-4 and TRBJ2-1, the complete variable domain is ETGVTQSPTHLIKTRGQQVTLRCSSQSGHNTVSWYQQALGQGPQFIFQYYREEENGRGNFPPRFSGLQFPNYSSELNVNALELDDSALYLCASSLGAGAHNEQFFGPGTRLTVL.

This clonotype was observed a few times. This sequence joins TRBV20-1 and TRBJ2-5, with D tentatively TRBD1 or TRBD2 (5 bases each). CDR1 is DFQATT, CDR2 SNEGSKA, per germline (reference sequence). V lost 6 bases and J 3 bases, leaving 11 bases between the germline ends. The CDR3 is made up of 12 amino acids. CDR3 DNA: TGCAGTGCATTCGGGACGGAAGAGACCCAGTACTTC. This sequence encodes CSAFGTEETQYF.

Only a few counts were recorded for this clonotype. The chain recombines TRBV12-3 or TRBV12-4 with TRBJ2-5; maybe TRBD2 (6 bases). The CDR3 is 15 residues long. Trimming left V 2 bases short and J 5 bases short, with 15 bases between. DNA for the CDR3: TGTGCCAGCAGTTTAAGGGCGGGACCGGGGGAGACCCAGTACTTC. Its translation: CASSLRAGPGETQYF.

In its sample, this clonotype was seen a few times. V is TRBV7-9 and J is TRBJ2-5; 9 bases are a match to TRBD2. The germline V gene encodes CDR1 SEHNR and CDR2 FQNEAQ (reference sequence). The CDR3 covers 15 residues. J was trimmed by 1 base and V by 5 bases; bases with no gene match: 5. The CDR3 nucleotides are TGTGCCAGCAGCGCGACTAGCGGATTCCAAGAGACCCAGTACTTC. Amino acid sequence: CASSATSGFQETQYF.

The chain joins TRBV6-1 to TRBJ2-2, with D tentatively TRBD2 (6 bases). V was clipped by 7 bases and J by 3 bases, with 18 bases between them. The CDR3 has 16 amino acids. The germline V gene has CDR1 MNHNS and CDR2 SASEGT. The CDR3 here is CASTSTRRGYTGELFF. Here the CDR3 DNA reads TGTGCCAGCACCTCGACTCGGAGGGGATACACCGGGGAGCTGTTTTTT.